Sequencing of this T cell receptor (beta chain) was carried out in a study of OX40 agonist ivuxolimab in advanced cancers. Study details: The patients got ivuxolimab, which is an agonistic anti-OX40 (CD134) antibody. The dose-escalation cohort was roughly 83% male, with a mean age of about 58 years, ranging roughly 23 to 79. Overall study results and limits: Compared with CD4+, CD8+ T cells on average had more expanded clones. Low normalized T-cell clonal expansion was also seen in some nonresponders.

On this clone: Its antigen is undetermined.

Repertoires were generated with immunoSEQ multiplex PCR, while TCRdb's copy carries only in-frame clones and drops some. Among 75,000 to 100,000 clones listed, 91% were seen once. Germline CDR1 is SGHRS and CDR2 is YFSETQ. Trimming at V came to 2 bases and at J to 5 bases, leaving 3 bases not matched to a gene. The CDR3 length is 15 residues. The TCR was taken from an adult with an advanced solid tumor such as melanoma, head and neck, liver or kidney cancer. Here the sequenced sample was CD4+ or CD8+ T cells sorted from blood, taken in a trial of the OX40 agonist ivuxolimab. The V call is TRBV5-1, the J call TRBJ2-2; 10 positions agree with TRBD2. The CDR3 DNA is TGCGCCAGCAGCTTCGGACTAGCGGCAACCGGGGAGCTGTTTTTT. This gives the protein CASSFGLAATGELFF. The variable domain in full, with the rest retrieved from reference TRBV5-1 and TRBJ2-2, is KAGVTQTPRYLIKTRGQQVTLSCSPISGHRSVSWYQQTPGQGLQFLFEYFSETQRNKGNFPGRFSGRQFSNSRSEMNVSTLELGDSALYLCASSFGLAATGELFFGEGSRLTVL.